This TCR beta chain derives from a study of cytomegalovirus exposure and HLA in healthy donors. CDR3 size: 15 residues. V trimming: 1 base; J trimming: 4 bases; junction bases outside the gene matches: 3. Germline values: CDR1 SGHTA, CDR2 FQGNSA. PCR employed 60 Vbeta and 13 Jbeta primers. Repertoires were generated with immunoSEQ multiplex PCR, while TCRdb's copy carries only in-frame clones and drops some. In the table there are 210,000 or so clones, more than 75% of which are singletons. This rearrangement joins TRBV7-2 to TRBJ2-7, with 11 bases fitting TRBD2. Sequencing was done on a sample of PBMCs. The sequence was collected from a human donor in good health. The CDR3 nucleotides read TGTGCCAGCAGCTTAGTAGCGGGAGGGGGGTACGAGCAGTACTTC. Its translation is CASSLVAGGGYEQYF.